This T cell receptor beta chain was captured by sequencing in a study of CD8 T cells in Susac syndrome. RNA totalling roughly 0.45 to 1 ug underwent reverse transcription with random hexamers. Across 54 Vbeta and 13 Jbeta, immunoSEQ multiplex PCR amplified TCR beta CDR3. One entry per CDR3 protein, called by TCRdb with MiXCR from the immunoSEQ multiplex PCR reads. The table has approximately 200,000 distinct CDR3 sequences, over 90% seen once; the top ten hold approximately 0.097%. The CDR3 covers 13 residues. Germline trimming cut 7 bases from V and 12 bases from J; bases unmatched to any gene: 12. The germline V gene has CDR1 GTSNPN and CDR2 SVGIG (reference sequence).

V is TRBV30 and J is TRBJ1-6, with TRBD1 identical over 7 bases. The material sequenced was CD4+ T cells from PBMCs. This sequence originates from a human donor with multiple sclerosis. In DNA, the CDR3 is TGTGCCTTCGTACAGGGGCAGCTCCTACCCCTCCACTTT. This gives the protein CAFVQGQLLPLHF. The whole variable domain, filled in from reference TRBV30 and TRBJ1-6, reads SQTIHQWPATLVQPVGSPLSLECTVEGTSNPNLYWYRQAAGRGLQLLFYSVGIGQISSEVPQNLSASRPQDRQFILSSKKLLLSDSGFYLCAFVQGQLLPLHFGNGTRLTVT.